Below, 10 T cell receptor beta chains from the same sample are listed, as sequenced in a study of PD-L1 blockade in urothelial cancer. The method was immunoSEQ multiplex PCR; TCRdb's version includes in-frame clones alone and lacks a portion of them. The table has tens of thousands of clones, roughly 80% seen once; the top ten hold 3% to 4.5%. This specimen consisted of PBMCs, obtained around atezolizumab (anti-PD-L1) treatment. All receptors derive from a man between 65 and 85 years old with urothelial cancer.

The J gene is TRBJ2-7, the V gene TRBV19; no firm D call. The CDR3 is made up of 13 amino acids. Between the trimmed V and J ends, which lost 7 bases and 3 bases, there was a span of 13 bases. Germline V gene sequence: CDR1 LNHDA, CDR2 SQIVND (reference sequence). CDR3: CASKLAEGYEQYF. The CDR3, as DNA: TGTGCCAGTAAACTTGCGGAAGGCTACGAGCAGTACTTC.

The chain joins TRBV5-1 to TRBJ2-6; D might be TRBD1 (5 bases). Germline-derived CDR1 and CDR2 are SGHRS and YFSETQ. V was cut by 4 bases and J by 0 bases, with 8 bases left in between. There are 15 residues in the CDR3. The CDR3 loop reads CASSATVSGANVLTF. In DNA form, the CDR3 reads TGCGCCAGCAGCGCGACAGTCTCTGGGGCCAACGTCCTGACTTTC.

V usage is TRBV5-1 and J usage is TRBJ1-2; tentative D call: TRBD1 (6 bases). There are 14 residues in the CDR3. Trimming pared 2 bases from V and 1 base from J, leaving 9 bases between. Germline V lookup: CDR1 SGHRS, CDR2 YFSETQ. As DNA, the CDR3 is TGCGCCAGCAGCTTCATACAGGGTAACTATGGCTACACCTTC. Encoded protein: CASSFIQGNYGYTF.

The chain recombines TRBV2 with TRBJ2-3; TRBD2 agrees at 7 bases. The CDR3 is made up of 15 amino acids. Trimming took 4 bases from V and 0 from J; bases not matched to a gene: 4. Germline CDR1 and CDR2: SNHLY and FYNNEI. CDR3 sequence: CASSGQRGSTDTQYF. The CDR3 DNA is TGTGCCAGCAGTGGGCAGCGGGGTAGCACAGATACGCAGTATTTT.

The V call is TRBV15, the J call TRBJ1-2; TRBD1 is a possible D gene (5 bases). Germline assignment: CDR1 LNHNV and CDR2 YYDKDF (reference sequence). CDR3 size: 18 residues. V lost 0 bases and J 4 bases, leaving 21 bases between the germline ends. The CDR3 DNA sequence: TGTGCCACCAGCAGAGATGTGGAGGGATCGGGGCGCTTCTATGGCTACACCTTC. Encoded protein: CATSRDVEGSGRFYGYTF.

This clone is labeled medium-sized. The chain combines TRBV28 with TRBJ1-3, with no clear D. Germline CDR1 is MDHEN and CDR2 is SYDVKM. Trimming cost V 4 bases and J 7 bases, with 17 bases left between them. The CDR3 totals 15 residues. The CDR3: CASSSAGLDHNTIYF. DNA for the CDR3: TGTGCCAGCAGTTCAGCGGGCCTTGACCACAACACCATATATTTT.

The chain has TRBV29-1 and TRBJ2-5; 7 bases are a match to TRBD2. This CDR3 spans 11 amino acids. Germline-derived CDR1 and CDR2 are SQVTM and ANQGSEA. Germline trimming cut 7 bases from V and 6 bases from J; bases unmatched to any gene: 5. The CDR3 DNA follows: TGCAGCGGGAGCGGGGAGAAGACCCAGTACTTC. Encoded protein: CSGSGEKTQYF.

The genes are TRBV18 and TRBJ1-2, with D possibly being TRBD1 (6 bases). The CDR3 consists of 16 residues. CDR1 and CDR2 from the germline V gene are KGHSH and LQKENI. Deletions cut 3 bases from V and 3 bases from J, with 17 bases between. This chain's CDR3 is CASSPTRQEYHYGYTF. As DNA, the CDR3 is TGTGCCAGCTCACCGACACGACAGGAGTACCACTATGGCTACACCTTC.

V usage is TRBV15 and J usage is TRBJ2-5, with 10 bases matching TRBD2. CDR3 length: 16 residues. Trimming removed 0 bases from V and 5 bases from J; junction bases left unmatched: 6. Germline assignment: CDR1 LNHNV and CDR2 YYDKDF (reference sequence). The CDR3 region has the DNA TGTGCCACCAGCAGAGATCTAGCGGGAGTAGGGGAGACCCAGTACTTC. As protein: CATSRDLAGVGETQYF.

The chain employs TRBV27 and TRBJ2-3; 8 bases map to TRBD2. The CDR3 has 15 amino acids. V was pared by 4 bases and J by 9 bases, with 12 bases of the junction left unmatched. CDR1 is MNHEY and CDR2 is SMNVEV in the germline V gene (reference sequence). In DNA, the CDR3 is TGTGCCAGCAGTTCCTTGACGGGAGGGCCACGGACGCAGTATTTT. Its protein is CASSSLTGGPRTQYF.